This entry features one T cell receptor beta chain sequence. There is no known antigen for this receptor. Base qualities were left out, and no much larger clone turns up one base away. The CDR3, cysteine through phenylalanine, is 16 amino acids long. Only the CDR3 portion is preserved as DNA: 48 bases, with reading frame beginning at the first base. The germline V gene gives CDR1 as SGHTA and CDR2 as FQGNSA. V sheds 2 bases and J sheds 0 bases, leaving 12 bases between their ends. The data derive from a study of control samples from healthy donors and cancer patients (dated by TCRdb to about 2020). The library was generated by the immunoSEQ multiplex PCR assay. The source is immuneACCESS, and TCRdb retained only in-frame sequences with V and J called. Part of the clones is not carried over; for the studies checked, unresolved V genes explain less than half of this, and the remainder is unexplained. Here the sample has about 98,000 clones; roughly nine tenths occur a single time. Together, the top ten hold less than 2.5% of the sample.

Source material: blood. Rearrangement joined TRBV7-2 to TRBJ2-3, with a weak D call of TRBD2 (6 bases match). The sequence was obtained from a woman aged 18-35 years in good health. The DNA is TGTGCCAGCAGCTTATACGCGGGGATTAGCACAGATACGCAGTATTTT. Its protein product is CASSLYAGISTDTQYF.